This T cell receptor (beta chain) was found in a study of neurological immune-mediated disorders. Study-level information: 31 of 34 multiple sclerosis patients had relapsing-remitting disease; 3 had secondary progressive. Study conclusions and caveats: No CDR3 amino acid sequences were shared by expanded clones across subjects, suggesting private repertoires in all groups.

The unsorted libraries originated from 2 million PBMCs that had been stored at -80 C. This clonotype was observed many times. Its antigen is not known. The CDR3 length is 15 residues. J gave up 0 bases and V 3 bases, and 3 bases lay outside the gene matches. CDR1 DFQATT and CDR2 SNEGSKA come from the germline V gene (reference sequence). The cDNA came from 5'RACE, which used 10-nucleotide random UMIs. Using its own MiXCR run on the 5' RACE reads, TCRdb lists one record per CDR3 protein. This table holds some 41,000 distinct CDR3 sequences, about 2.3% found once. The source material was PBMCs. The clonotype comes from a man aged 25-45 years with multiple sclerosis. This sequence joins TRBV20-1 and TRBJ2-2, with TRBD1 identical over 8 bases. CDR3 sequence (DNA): TGCAGTGCTAGGGACAGGGTTTCGAACACCGGGGAGCTGTTTTTT. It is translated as CSARDRVSNTGELFF.